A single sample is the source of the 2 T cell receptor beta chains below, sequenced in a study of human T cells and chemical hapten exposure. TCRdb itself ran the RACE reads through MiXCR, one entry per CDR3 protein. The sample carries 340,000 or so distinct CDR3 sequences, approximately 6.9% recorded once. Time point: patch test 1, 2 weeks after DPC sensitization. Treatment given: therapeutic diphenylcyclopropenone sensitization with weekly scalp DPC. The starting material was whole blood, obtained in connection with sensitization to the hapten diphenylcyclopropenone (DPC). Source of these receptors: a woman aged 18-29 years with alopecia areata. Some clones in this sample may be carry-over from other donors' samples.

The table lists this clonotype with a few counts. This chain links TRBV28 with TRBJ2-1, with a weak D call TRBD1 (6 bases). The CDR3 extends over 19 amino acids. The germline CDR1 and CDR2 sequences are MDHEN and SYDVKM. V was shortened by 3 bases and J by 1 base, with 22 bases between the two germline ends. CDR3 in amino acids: CASSFFDNGQPISYNEQFF. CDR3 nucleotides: TGTGCCAGCAGTTTTTTCGACAACGGACAGCCGATTTCCTACAATGAGCAGTTCTTC.

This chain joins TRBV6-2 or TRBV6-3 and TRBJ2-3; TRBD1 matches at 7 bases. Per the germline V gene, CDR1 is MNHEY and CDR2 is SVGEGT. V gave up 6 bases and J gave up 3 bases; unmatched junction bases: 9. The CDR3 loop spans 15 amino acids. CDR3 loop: CASSLTETGTDTQYF. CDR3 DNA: TGTGCCAGCAGCTTGACAGAGACAGGGACAGATACGCAGTATTTT.